The 29 T cell receptor beta chains presented below share a single source sample, sequenced in a study of T cell repertoires in cytomegalovirus infection. No antigens are known for them. TCRdb recomputed calls from the reads with MiXCR, one row per CDR3 protein. The table has 200,000 or so distinct CDR3 sequences, around two fifths seen once. The material sequenced was CD8+ T cells from cultured PBMCs, taken from culture after CMV antigen stimulation. These TCRs come from a human donor in good health (CMV status not recorded). Some clones in this sample may be carry-over from other donors' samples.

V is TRBV5-1 and J is TRBJ2-5; 11 bases map to TRBD1. Germline trimming cut 3 bases from V and 3 bases from J; bases unmatched to any gene: 4. Germline loops: CDR1 SGHRS, CDR2 YFSETQ. This CDR3 comprises 15 residues. CDR3 region: CASSSDRGQKETQYF. CDR3 in DNA: TGCGCCAGCAGCTCGGACAGGGGGCAAAAAGAGACCCAGTACTTC.

Only one count was recorded for this clonotype. V is TRBV11-2 and J is TRBJ2-1; no clear D gene. In germline, CDR1 is SGHAT, CDR2 FQNNGV. CDR3 size: 14 residues. V was trimmed by 5 bases and J by 10 bases, leaving 18 bases between them. CDR3 sequence: CASSPFSYSLEQFF. The CDR3 bases are TGTGCCAGCAGCCCCTTTAGTTACTCGCTCGAGCAGTTCTTC.

The chain links TRBV27 to TRBJ2-1, with 10 bases fitting TRBD2. This CDR3 comprises 17 residues. From germline, CDR1 is MNHEY and CDR2 SMNVEV (reference sequence). The V and J ends lost 0 bases and 8 bases, in that order; junction bases with no gene match: 10. The CDR3 DNA follows: TGTGCCAGCAGTTTATCCACCGGGACTAGCGCTTTCTATGAGCAGTTCTTC. It yields the protein CASSLSTGTSAFYEQFF.

This clonotype has just a few counts. The V gene is TRBV7-9, the J gene TRBJ2-7, with TRBD1 identical over 11 bases. Germline-derived CDR1 and CDR2 are SEHNR and FQNEAQ (reference sequence). This CDR3 contains 13 residues. With V trimmed by 8 bases and J by 4 bases, 4 bases remained unmatched. The CDR3 DNA is TGTGCCAGCTCTGGGACAGGGGGTTACGAGCAGTACTTC. Translating it yields CASSGTGGYEQYF.

The sample holds a few counts of this clonotype. The V gene is TRBV7-3, the J gene TRBJ1-4, with a possible D match to TRBD1 (5 bases). Trimming cost V 7 bases and J 6 bases, with 21 bases left between them. The CDR3 spans 16 residues. The germline gives CDR1 SGHTA, CDR2 FQGTGA. CDR3 amino acids: CASKRVRDRTYEKLFF. CDR3 coding DNA: TGTGCCAGCAAGAGAGTCCGCGACAGAACATATGAAAAACTGTTTTTT.

This clonotype has more than one count but fewer than ten. This chain links TRBV7-8 with TRBJ1-2, with 10 bases lining up with TRBD1. This CDR3 has 13 amino acids. Trimming took 5 bases from V and 8 from J; bases not matched to a gene: 5. Germline V gene sequence: CDR1 SGHVS, CDR2 FQNEAQ. CDR3 residues: CASSHRDRGGYTF. CDR3 in DNA: TGTGCCAGCAGCCACCGGGACAGGGGCGGCTACACCTTC.

This chain links TRBV14 with TRBJ2-7; D unclear. The CDR3 extends over 16 amino acids. Germline V gives CDR1 SGHDN, CDR2 FVKESK. Trimming took 0 bases from V and 4 from J, leaving 16 bases between them. CDR3 bases: TGTGCCAGCAGCCAAGATTGGACGGTCTCAAGTTACGAGCAGTACTTC. Translation gives CASSQDWTVSSYEQYF.

The CDR3 region has the DNA TGTGCCAGCAGCTTAGATAGTAGTCAGGCAACCGGGGAGCTGTTTTTT. Translating gives CASSLDSSQATGELFF. The V call is TRBV11-3, the J call TRBJ2-2; D unclear. Germline CDR1 SGHNT, CDR2 YENEEA. Trimming removed 0 bases at V and 5 bases at J, with 13 bases between. CDR3 length equals 16 residues.

This rearrangement joins TRBV27 to TRBJ2-2, with D perhaps TRBD2 (6 bases). Trimming stripped 6 bases from V and 10 bases from J, with 12 bases between. CDR1 and CDR2 (germline): MNHEY, SMNVEV (reference sequence). The CDR3 contains 12 residues. The CDR3 loop is CASRGTFPELFF. CDR3 sequence (DNA): TGTGCCAGCAGAGGGACTTTCCCGGAGCTGTTTTTT.

The CDR3 here is CASSIGYAEAFF. The CDR3, as DNA: TGTGCCAGTAGTATAGGTTACGCTGAAGCTTTCTTT. The rearrangement uses TRBV19 and TRBJ1-1; D remains unclear. The CDR3 has 12 residues. The germline V and J ends were trimmed by 1 base and 6 bases, with 6 bases remaining between them. The germline CDR1 and CDR2 sequences are LNHDA and SQIVND (reference sequence). Filled out from reference TRBV19 and TRBJ1-1, the complete variable domain reads DGGITQSPKYLFRKEGQNVTLSCEQNLNHDAMYWYRQDPGQGLRLIYYSQIVNDFQKGDIAEGYSVSREKKESFPLTVTSAQKNPTAFYLCASSIGYAEAFFGQGTRLTVV.

The chain uses TRBV4-1 and TRBJ2-7; 11 bases agree with TRBD1. Germline values: CDR1 MGHRA, CDR2 YSYEKL. This CDR3 has 16 residues. The V segment lost 2 bases and the J segment 6 bases; nucleotides outside the gene matches: 9. In nucleotides, the CDR3 is TGCGCCAGCAGCCAAACCAGAGGACAGGGGGCTGGCGAGCAGTACTTC. Translated: CASSQTRGQGAGEQYF.

The gene calls are TRBV6-5 and TRBJ2-7; D is possibly TRBD1 (6 bases). The CDR3 is 10 amino acids. Germline assignment: CDR1 MNHEY and CDR2 SVGAGI. V was cut by 8 bases and J by 6 bases, with 8 bases left in between. The CDR3 DNA sequence: TGTGCCAGCTACAGGGCCGAGCAGTACTTC. Its protein product is CASYRAEQYF.

This clonotype was recorded a few times. This chain connects TRBV10-3 to TRBJ1-1; no clear D. This CDR3 has 15 residues. Trimming removed 1 base at V and 0 bases at J, with 9 bases between. Germline CDR1 and CDR2: ENHRY and SYGVKD. Here the CDR3 reads CAISELSVMNTEAFF. The CDR3 DNA reads TGTGCCATCAGTGAGTTGTCCGTGATGAACACTGAAGCTTTCTTT.

CDR3 protein: CASSWTGTVYNEQFF. The CDR3, as DNA: TGTGCCAGCAGCTGGACCGGGACAGTATACAATGAGCAGTTCTTC. V is TRBV7-9 and J is TRBJ2-1; 7 bases match TRBD1. V gave up 4 bases and J gave up 4 bases; unmatched junction bases: 7. The CDR3 has 15 amino acids. Germline CDR1 is SEHNR and CDR2 is FQNEAQ (reference sequence).

V usage is TRBV7-3 and J usage is TRBJ2-7, with D tentatively TRBD2 (5 bases). The V gene lost 5 bases and the J gene lost 6 bases, with 8 bases spanning the gap. Germline V gene lookup returns CDR1 SGHTA and CDR2 FQGTGA. This CDR3 is 11 amino acids long. The DNA for the CDR3 is TGTGCCAGCAGCGACGGGGTCGAGCAGTACTTC. Encoded protein: CASSDGVEQYF.

This clonotype was counted a few times. The chain combines TRBV27 with TRBJ2-1, with 8 bases identical to TRBD2. The CDR3 totals 14 residues. Germline lookup yields CDR1 MNHEY and CDR2 SMNVEV (reference sequence). J gave up 5 bases and V 7 bases, and 7 bases lay outside the gene matches. The CDR3 here is CASTEAGVHNEQFF. In DNA, the CDR3 is TGTGCCAGCACAGAAGCGGGGGTGCACAATGAGCAGTTCTTC.

On this clonotype: One end of the junction does not line up with germline, which may come from a read error. J is TRBJ2-7 and V is TRBV7-3; 7 nucleotides align to TRBD2. Germline lookup yields CDR1 SGHTA and CDR2 FQGTGA. This CDR3 comprises 15 residues. The CDR3 spells CANSLYPSGPYEQYF. The CDR3 bases are TGTGCCAACAGCTTATATCCTAGCGGCCCCTACGAGCAGTACTTC.

This clonotype was seen only a few times. The genes are TRBV27 and TRBJ2-7; 8 bases agree with TRBD1. Trimming removed 7 bases from V and 7 bases from J; junction bases left unmatched: 3. This CDR3 region has 11 residues. Germline values: CDR1 MNHEY, CDR2 SMNVEV (reference sequence). CDR3 bases: TGTGCCAGCACCGGACAGGGTGAGCAGTACTTC. It yields the protein CASTGQGEQYF.

Here the CDR3 reads CASSPLKSGYNEQFF. CDR3 in DNA: TGTGCCAGCAGCCCCCTAAAATCGGGGTACAATGAGCAGTTCTTC. The chain recombines TRBV7-6 with TRBJ2-1; D may be TRBD2 (5 bases). Germline-derived CDR1 and CDR2 are SGHVS and FNYEAQ. The length of the CDR3 is 15 residues. Trimming removed 5 bases from V and 4 bases from J, with 15 bases in between.

There are many counts of this clonotype. The chain carries TRBV7-8 and TRBJ2-1, with 8 nucleotides matching TRBD2. This CDR3 has 16 residues. In germline, CDR1 is SGHVS, CDR2 FQNEAQ. Losses at the gene ends were 2 bases for V and 1 base for J; bases not matched to a gene: 4. CDR3: CASSLPGGVSYNEQFF. DNA for the CDR3: TGTGCCAGCAGCTTACCGGGAGGGGTGTCCTACAATGAGCAGTTCTTC.

The V call is TRBV6-6, the J call TRBJ2-7; D not resolved. This CDR3 has 15 amino acids. Germline V gene data show CDR1 as MNHNY and CDR2 as SVGAGI (reference sequence). V dropped 6 bases and J dropped 2 bases, with 17 bases sitting between them. DNA of the CDR3: TGTGCCAGCAGCCTTTTTGGGCGGCATCCCTACGAGCAGTACTTC. Translating it yields CASSLFGRHPYEQYF.

The chain recombines TRBV7-9 with TRBJ2-3; D is tentatively TRBD1 or TRBD2 (5 bases each). This CDR3 is 13 amino acids long. V was pared by 6 bases and J by 3 bases, with 10 bases between. Germline CDR1 SEHNR, CDR2 FQNEAQ (reference sequence). CDR3 bases: TGTGCCAGCAGAGGGGAGCGGACAGATACGCAGTATTTT. It is translated as CASRGERTDTQYF. Complete variable domain (other parts from reference TRBV7-9 and TRBJ2-3): DTGVSQNPRHKITKRGQNVTFRCDPISEHNRLYWYRQTLGQGPEFLTYFQNEAQLEKSRLLSDRFSAERPKGSFSTLEIQRTEQGDSAMYLCASRGERTDTQYFGPGTRLTVL.

The rearrangement joins TRBV6-2 or TRBV6-3 to TRBJ1-5; 8 nucleotides align to TRBD1. V was clipped by 5 bases and J by 7 bases; unmatched bases: 13. This CDR3 is built from 16 residues. Germline CDR1 and CDR2: MNHEY and SVGEGT. CDR3 in amino acids: CASSPIQGERRQPQHF. The CDR3, as DNA: TGTGCCAGCAGTCCAATACAGGGGGAGCGGAGGCAGCCCCAGCATTTT.

The chain is built from TRBV7-9 and TRBJ2-1; a weak D match, TRBD2 (6 bases). CDR3 length: 16 amino acids. Trimming stripped 5 bases from V and 2 bases from J, with 16 bases between. From germline, CDR1 is SEHNR and CDR2 FQNEAQ (reference sequence). The CDR3 region is CASSPLSGNTYNEQFF. For the CDR3, the DNA is TGTGCCAGCAGCCCCCTTAGCGGAAACACCTACAATGAGCAGTTCTTC.

This clonotype was detected many times. The V gene is TRBV7-8, the J gene TRBJ2-3; D is unresolved. This CDR3 is built from 13 residues. V was cut by 0 bases and J by 5 bases, with 6 bases left in between. Germline CDR1 is SGHVS and CDR2 is FQNEAQ. The CDR3 region is CASSLARGDTQYF. The CDR3 region has the DNA TGTGCCAGCAGCTTAGCGCGAGGAGATACGCAGTATTTT.

This clonotype came up a few times. The J gene is TRBJ1-1, the V gene TRBV28; D not resolved. Germline CDR1 MDHEN, CDR2 SYDVKM. V was shortened by 6 bases and J by 0 bases, with 17 bases between the two germline ends. This CDR3 is built from 16 residues. The CDR3 sequence is CASSFIPPGMNTEAFF. The CDR3 bases are TGTGCCAGCAGCTTCATCCCGCCGGGGATGAACACTGAAGCTTTCTTT.

The rearrangement uses TRBV7-9 and TRBJ1-2; no firm D call. V lost 1 base to trimming and J lost 10 bases, with 4 bases between them. Germline CDR1 reads SEHNR; CDR2 reads FQNEAQ (reference sequence). CDR3 length: 10 amino acids. The chain's CDR3 is CASSLEVYTF. CDR3 in DNA: TGTGCCAGCAGCTTAGAAGTCTACACCTTC.

The chain links TRBV7-2 to TRBJ1-2; D is unclear. The CDR3 spans 15 residues. Per germline, CDR1 SGHTA and CDR2 FQGNSA. V dropped 5 bases and J dropped 1 base, with 14 bases sitting between them. CDR3 sequence: CASSLTEEVNYGYTF. CDR3 nucleotide sequence: TGTGCCAGCAGCCTCACTGAGGAGGTTAACTATGGCTACACCTTC. Full variable domain (outside the CDR3, taken from reference TRBV7-2 and TRBJ1-2): GAGVSQSPSNKVTEKGKDVELRCDPISGHTALYWYRQSLGQGLEFLIYFQGNSAPDKSGLPSDRFSAERTGGSVSTLTIQRTQQEDSAVYLCASSLTEEVNYGYTFGSGTRLTVV.

This clonotype was seen more than once but under ten times. This chain connects TRBV12-5 to TRBJ2-7; TRBD1 agrees at 7 bases. Germline V gene lookup returns CDR1 LGHNT and CDR2 FRNRAP. V trimming: 3 bases; J trimming: 2 bases; junction bases outside the gene matches: 1. The CDR3 contains 13 residues. CDR3 amino acids: CASGFGTAYEQYF. The CDR3 bases are TGTGCTAGTGGTTTCGGGACAGCCTACGAGCAGTACTTC.